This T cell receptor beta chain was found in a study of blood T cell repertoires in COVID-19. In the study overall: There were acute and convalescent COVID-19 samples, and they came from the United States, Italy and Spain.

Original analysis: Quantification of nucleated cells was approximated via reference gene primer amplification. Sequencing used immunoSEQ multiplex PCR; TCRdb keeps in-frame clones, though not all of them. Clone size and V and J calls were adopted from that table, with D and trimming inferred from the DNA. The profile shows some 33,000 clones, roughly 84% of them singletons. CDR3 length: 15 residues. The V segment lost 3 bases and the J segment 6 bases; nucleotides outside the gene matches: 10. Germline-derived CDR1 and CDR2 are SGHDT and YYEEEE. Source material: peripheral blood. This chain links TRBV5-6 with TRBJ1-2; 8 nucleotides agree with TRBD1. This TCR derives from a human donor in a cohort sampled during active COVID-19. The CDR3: CASSSYGQGGNGYTF. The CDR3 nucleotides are TGTGCCAGCAGCTCATACGGACAGGGTGGTAATGGCTACACCTTC.